The rows below give T cell receptor beta chains drawn from one sample of a study of T cells in Graves' hyperthyroidism and ophthalmopathy. Using its own MiXCR run on the multiplex PCR reads, TCRdb lists one record per CDR3 protein. The repertoire holds some 460,000 distinct CDR3 sequences, 15% to 17% seen once, with approximately 14% in the top ten. Source material: blood. Receptor source: a woman aged 18 to 35 with Graves' hyperthyroidism. The CDR3 runs from the conserved cysteine through the conserved F or W. The D gene is left open where the match is weak. Size is stated for part of the rows, as once, few or many counts, or as a class when the clone is expanded.

TRBJ2-3,few,TRBV9,-,TGTGCCAGCAGCGTAGAGTCTGTTGATACGCAGTATTTT,CASSVESVDTQYF
TRBJ2-3,many,TRBV12-3/TRBV12-4,-,TGTGCCAGCAGACCACAAGTTAGCACAGATACGCAGTATTTT,CASRPQVSTDTQYF
TRBJ2-7,many,TRBV6-6,TRBD1,TGTGCCAGCAGTTACTCGACAGGGGCGGGCGAGCAGTACTTC,CASSYSTGAGEQYF
TRBJ2-7,few,TRBV19,TRBD2,TGTGCCAGTAGTATCCTCGCGGGGGGATACTACGAGCAGTACTTC,CASSILAGGYYEQYF
TRBJ1-5,-,TRBV28,-,TGTGCCTGCAGCCGTCAGAATTCCGGGGGTTCGCAGCATTTT,CACSRQNSGGSQHF
TRBJ2-1,-,TRBV6-2/TRBV6-3,-,TGTGCCAGCAGGCGGGCAGACTCCTACAATGAGCAGTTCTTC,CASRRADSYNEQFF
TRBJ1-6,-,TRBV7-8,-,TGTGCCAGCAGCCCGGGACTAGCGGAGAGCTCCTATAATTCACCCCTCCACTTT,CASSPGLAESSYNSPLHF
TRBJ1-1,-,TRBV20-1,TRBD1,TGCAGTGCTAGAGAGACAGGGGGCGCATCTGAAGCTTTCTTT,CSARETGGASEAFF
TRBJ2-5,many,TRBV12-3/TRBV12-4,TRBD1,TGTGCCAGCAGAATCGCAGGGGGCCAAGAGACCCAGTACTTC,CASRIAGGQETQYF
TRBJ2-3,many,TRBV12-3/TRBV12-4,-,TGTGCCAGCAGCCGCGACAGGACAGATACGCAGTATTTT,CASSRDRTDTQYF
TRBJ1-2,many,TRBV12-3/TRBV12-4,-,TGTGCCAGCAGTTTAGGGGGCACTGGTGGTTATGGCTACACCTTC,CASSLGGTGGYGYTF
TRBJ1-1,many,TRBV7-8,-,TGTGCCAGCAGCTTGTGGGGCGCCGAAGCTTTCTTT,CASSLWGAEAFF
TRBJ2-1,few,TRBV5-1,TRBD2,TGCGCCAGCAGCTTGTTTTCGCGGGAGAGAAATGAGCAGTTCTTC,CASSLFSRERNEQFF
TRBJ2-7,many,TRBV10-3,TRBD1,TGTGCCATCAGTGAGTCTCAGGGGGCTGGCGAGCAGTACTTC,CAISESQGAGEQYF
TRBJ1-2,-,TRBV5-6,-,TGTGCCAGCAGACCAGGGGCCCTATATGGCTACACCTTC,CASRPGALYGYTF
TRBJ2-4,many,TRBV20-1,TRBD1,TGCAGTGCTAGAGATCTAAGGACAGGGGGGGTACTAGCCAAAAACATTCAGTACTTC,CSARDLRTGGVLAKNIQYF
TRBJ1-2,few,TRBV7-9,-,TGTGCCAGCAGCCTAGTTGGTTTATATGGCTACACCTTC,CASSLVGLYGYTF
TRBJ2-7,-,TRBV20-1,-,TGCAGTGCTACCCACCCCGGGAGCAAAGAGCAGTACTTC,CSATHPGSKEQYF
TRBJ2-1,-,TRBV4-3,TRBD2,TGCGCCAGCAGCCCATCGGGGGGAGACAATGAGCAGTTCTTC,CASSPSGGDNEQFF
TRBJ2-5,many,TRBV20-1,TRBD2,TGCAGTGCTCCCGGACTAGCGCGCCAAGAGACCCAGTACTTC,CSAPGLARQETQYF
TRBJ1-2,many,TRBV2,-,TGTGCCACCAGCAGCCTAGGGACCGAAAGTTTCTATGGCTACACCTTC,CATSSLGTESFYGYTF
TRBJ2-7,few,TRBV19,-,TGTGCCAGCGGGGACTCCGCCTACGAGCAGTACTTC,CASGDSAYEQYF
TRBJ1-2,few,TRBV6-1,TRBD1,TGTGCCAGCAGTGTGCCGGGACAGAACTATGGCTACACCTTC,CASSVPGQNYGYTF
TRBJ2-7,many,TRBV28,-,TGTGCCAGCAGTCCCGCCGACAATTCCTACGAGCAGTACTTC,CASSPADNSYEQYF
TRBJ1-2,many,TRBV6-1,TRBD1,TGTGCCAGCAGTGGGGGACAGCCTTCGTATGGCTACACCTTC,CASSGGQPSYGYTF
TRBJ2-1,-,TRBV20-1,-,TGCAGTGCTGTGGGGACCGCGATCTCCTACAATGAGCAGTTCTTC,CSAVGTAISYNEQFF
TRBJ1-1,many,TRBV11-2,-,TGTGCCAGCATCGTACGGCCAGGAAACACTGAAGCTTTCTTT,CASIVRPGNTEAFF
TRBJ2-1,few,TRBV4-1,-,TGCGCCAGCAGCCAAGATAACGGGCGGAGCTCCTACAATGAGCAGTTCTTC,CASSQDNGRSSYNEQFF
TRBJ2-7,few,TRBV18,TRBD1,TGTGCCAGCTCACCAACCGGGACAGCCAGCTCCTACGAGCAGTACTTC,CASSPTGTASSYEQYF
TRBJ2-3,few,TRBV7-9,-,TGTGCCAGCAGCCGCGGGACTTTGTCAGATACGCAGTATTTT,CASSRGTLSDTQYF
TRBJ2-7,many,TRBV20-1,TRBD2,TGCAGTGCCAAAGGGACTAGCGGAACCTACGAGCAGTACTTC,CSAKGTSGTYEQYF
TRBJ1-1,many,TRBV6-5,-,TGTGCCAGCAGTTACTACCTACAGGCAGGGCGGAACACTGAAGCTTTCTTT,CASSYYLQAGRNTEAFF
TRBJ2-5,many,TRBV20-1,TRBD2,TGCAGTGCTAGCTGGGCTAGCGGGGTCCAAGAGACCCAGTACTTC,CSASWASGVQETQYF
TRBJ2-5,many,TRBV20-1,-,TGCAGTCCAACCGGACGGGAGGAGACCCAGTACTTC,CSPTGREETQYF
TRBJ1-2,many,TRBV11-2,-,TGTGCCAGCAGCTTTCAGGGCAGCGTCTTCTATGGCTACACCTTC,CASSFQGSVFYGYTF
TRBJ1-5,-,TRBV2,TRBD1,TGTGCCAGCAGCTTGACAGGGACAGGCAGTCAGCCCCAGCATTTT,CASSLTGTGSQPQHF
TRBJ2-7,-,TRBV29-1,-,TGCAGCGTGGTGGGGGGCCGCCTTGACGAGCAGTACTTC,CSVVGGRLDEQYF
TRBJ2-1,many,TRBV11-2,TRBD1,TGTGCCAGCAGCTCCTACAGGGGATGGTACAATGAGCAGTTCTTC,CASSSYRGWYNEQFF
TRBJ2-1,-,TRBV29-1,TRBD1,TGCAGCGTTGAAAGGACAGGGGTCTACAATGAGCAGTTCTTC,CSVERTGVYNEQFF
TRBJ2-7,-,TRBV19,-,TGTGCCAGTAGTACCGGAAAGACGGGGGGCTTTGGCGAGCAGTACTTC,CASSTGKTGGFGEQYF
TRBJ2-7,many,TRBV2,TRBD1,TGTGCCAGCAGTGGACAGGGGGTAGGGTACGAGCAGTACTTC,CASSGQGVGYEQYF
TRBJ1-5,-,TRBV6-2/TRBV6-3,-,TGTGCCAGCAGTTTTGACAACAATCAGCCCCAGCATTTT,CASSFDNNQPQHF
TRBJ1-2,many,TRBV5-1,-,TGCGCCAGTGGAAATGGAGCTAACTATGGCTACACCTTC,CASGNGANYGYTF
TRBJ1-1,once,TRBV5-1,-,TGCGCCAGCAGCTCACAGATACGCTATAGGGGGACATGGGGTTTCAAAACTGAAGCTTTCTTT,CASSSQIRYRGTWGFKTEAFF
TRBJ2-3,many,TRBV28,-,TGTGCCAGCAGTTTGGGTTCATATGCATACGATACGCAGTATTTT,CASSLGSYAYDTQYF
TRBJ1-5,once,TRBV25-1,-,TGTGCCAGCAGTGAATTAGACAGGCCTATTACTCAGCCCCAGCATTTT,CASSELDRPITQPQHF
TRBJ2-1,many,TRBV18,-,TGTGCCAGCTCACCGCTGGGCGAGGAGCAGTTCTTC,CASSPLGEEQFF
TRBJ2-5,few,TRBV5-5,TRBD2,TGTGCCAGCAGGTGGACTAGCGGGAGGGCCTCAGAGACCCAGTACTTC,CASRWTSGRASETQYF
TRBJ1-3,-,TRBV6-5,-,TGTGCCAGCAGTTACTCGTTTCTGGGCTCTGGAAACACCATATATTTT,CASSYSFLGSGNTIYF
TRBJ1-2,-,TRBV29-1,TRBD1,TGCAGCGTTCTAACCCGACAGGGTTCGGGCGGCTACACCTTC,CSVLTRQGSGGYTF
TRBJ2-5,many,TRBV29-1,TRBD1,TGCAGCGGAGCGTCGGGACAGGGGATTGGAACCCAGTACTTC,CSGASGQGIGTQYF
TRBJ2-1,-,TRBV6-1,-,TGTGCCAGCAGCGACCCTCAGGGTTTGGTAGGGCTCGAGCAGTTCTTC,CASSDPQGLVGLEQFF
TRBJ1-1,-,TRBV3-1,TRBD1,TGTGCCAGCAGCCTCCGGGACAGGCTGAACACTGAAGCTTTCTTT,CASSLRDRLNTEAFF
TRBJ2-1,few,TRBV10-2,-,TGCGCCAGCAGTACACAGGGAGGCAATGAGCAGTTCTTC,CASSTQGGNEQFF
TRBJ2-7,many,TRBV2,TRBD2,TGTGCCAGCAGTGATAGCGGGGGGCTCGTAGACGAGCAGTACTTC,CASSDSGGLVDEQYF